A selection of T cell receptor beta chains follows, all from one sample in a study of blood T cells in healthy people across ages. MiXCR was run by TCRdb on the 5' RACE reads, yielding one entry per CDR3 protein. The repertoire consists of approximately 690,000 distinct CDR3 sequences, with over 40% occurring once and the leading ten covering about 32%. The sample was blood. The receptors were sampled from an elderly man in good health. The CDR3 runs from the conserved cysteine through the conserved F or W. Each record gives: D gene, clone size, V gene, J gene, CDR3 protein, CDR3 DNA. D genes are given only for firm matches. The size field is filled for only some rows; it gives once, few, many or a size class.

D gene: .
clone size: many
V gene: TRBV5-1
J gene: TRBJ1-2
CDR3 protein: CASRAGVGYGYTF
CDR3 DNA: TGCGCCAGCCGTGCGGGGGTTGGCTATGGCTACACCTTC

D gene: TRBD2
clone size: many
V gene: TRBV5-1
J gene: TRBJ2-1
CDR3 protein: CASSLVTSGGAEQFF
CDR3 DNA: TGCGCCAGCAGCTTGGTAACTAGCGGGGGGGCCGAGCAGTTCTTC

D gene: TRBD1
clone size: many
V gene: TRBV28
J gene: TRBJ2-1
CDR3 protein: CASSPDRGQNEQFF
CDR3 DNA: TGTGCCAGCAGTCCAGACAGGGGGCAAAATGAGCAGTTCTTC

D gene: .
clone size: many
V gene: TRBV5-5
J gene: TRBJ2-5
CDR3 protein: CASSLALEGPQETQYF
CDR3 DNA: TGTGCCAGCAGCTTGGCTCTAGAGGGGCCACAAGAGACCCAGTACTTC

D gene: .
clone size: .
V gene: TRBV6-2/TRBV6-3
J gene: TRBJ1-2
CDR3 protein: CASSYSWQGDYGYTF
CDR3 DNA: TGTGCCAGCAGTTACTCATGGCAGGGCGACTATGGCTACACCTTC

D gene: TRBD1
clone size: .
V gene: TRBV27
J gene: TRBJ1-5
CDR3 protein: CASSASQGSGYQPQHF
CDR3 DNA: TGTGCCAGCAGTGCCTCACAGGGGTCGGGATATCAGCCCCAGCATTTT

D gene: .
clone size: many
V gene: TRBV6-2/TRBV6-3
J gene: TRBJ2-7
CDR3 protein: CASSYAKGRTYEQYF
CDR3 DNA: TGTGCCAGCAGTTACGCCAAGGGGAGGACCTACGAGCAGTACTTC

D gene: .
clone size: .
V gene: TRBV6-2/TRBV6-3
J gene: TRBJ2-2
CDR3 protein: CASNSGTQLTGELFF
CDR3 DNA: TGTGCCAGCAACTCCGGGACTCAATTAACCGGGGAGCTGTTTTTT

D gene: .
clone size: many
V gene: TRBV28
J gene: TRBJ2-3
CDR3 protein: CASTRADTQYF
CDR3 DNA: TGTGCCAGCACCCGGGCAGATACGCAGTATTTT

D gene: TRBD1
clone size: few
V gene: TRBV29-1
J gene: TRBJ1-1
CDR3 protein: CSAGQENTEAFF
CDR3 DNA: TGCAGCGCCGGACAGGAGAACACTGAAGCTTTCTTT

D gene: .
clone size: many
V gene: TRBV7-2
J gene: TRBJ2-4
CDR3 protein: CASSDQGRNIQYF
CDR3 DNA: TGTGCCAGCAGCGATCAGGGGAGGAACATTCAGTACTTC

D gene: TRBD2
clone size: .
V gene: TRBV15
J gene: TRBJ2-1
CDR3 protein: CATSRDQGLINEQFF
CDR3 DNA: TGTGCCACCAGCAGAGATCAGGGACTAATCAATGAGCAGTTCTTC

D gene: .
clone size: .
V gene: TRBV25-1
J gene: TRBJ2-4
CDR3 protein: CASSVGGAKNIQYF
CDR3 DNA: TGTGCCAGCAGCGTTGGGGGGGCCAAAAACATTCAGTACTTC

D gene: .
clone size: .
V gene: TRBV7-9
J gene: TRBJ2-3
CDR3 protein: CASSLAGSADTQYF
CDR3 DNA: TGTGCCAGCAGCTTAGCCGGGAGCGCAGATACGCAGTATTTT

D gene: TRBD2
clone size: .
V gene: TRBV6-5
J gene: TRBJ2-7
CDR3 protein: CASSYPLGAGGYNEQYF
CDR3 DNA: TGTGCCAGCAGTTACCCCCTGGGTGCGGGGGGTTACAATGAGCAGTACTTC

D gene: .
clone size: .
V gene: TRBV30
J gene: TRBJ1-5
CDR3 protein: CAWSALGGNQPQHF
CDR3 DNA: TGTGCCTGGAGTGCATTGGGGGGTAATCAGCCCCAGCATTTT

D gene: .
clone size: few
V gene: TRBV3-1
J gene: TRBJ2-1
CDR3 protein: CASSQEWGRRYNEQFF
CDR3 DNA: TGTGCCAGCAGCCAAGAGTGGGGACGGCGATACAATGAGCAGTTCTTC

D gene: .
clone size: .
V gene: TRBV20-1
J gene: TRBJ2-7
CDR3 protein: CSARGGGASYEQYF
CDR3 DNA: TGCAGTGCTAGAGGTGGGGGCGCATCCTACGAGCAGTACTTC

D gene: .
clone size: many
V gene: TRBV20-1
J gene: TRBJ1-5
CDR3 protein: CSAGNRDNQPQHF
CDR3 DNA: TGCAGTGCTGGCAACAGGGACAATCAGCCCCAGCATTTT

D gene: TRBD1
clone size: .
V gene: TRBV12-5
J gene: TRBJ2-2
CDR3 protein: CASGSNRTGVRGELFF
CDR3 DNA: TGTGCTAGTGGTTCAAATCGGACAGGGGTTCGGGGGGAGCTGTTTTTT

D gene: TRBD1
clone size: few
V gene: TRBV5-1
J gene: TRBJ2-7
CDR3 protein: CASSLIGTGYYEQYF
CDR3 DNA: TGCGCCAGCAGCTTGATCGGGACAGGCTACTACGAGCAGTACTTC

D gene: .
clone size: once
V gene: TRBV6-1
J gene: TRBJ2-4
CDR3 protein: CASVPRDGVAKNIQYF
CDR3 DNA: TGTGCCAGTGTCCCCCGGGACGGAGTAGCCAAAAACATTCAGTACTTC

D gene: TRBD2
clone size: .
V gene: TRBV10-2
J gene: TRBJ2-3
CDR3 protein: CASSEWTSGRDTQYF
CDR3 DNA: TGCGCCAGCAGTGAGTGGACTAGCGGGAGGGATACGCAGTATTTT

D gene: .
clone size: .
V gene: TRBV6-5
J gene: TRBJ1-4
CDR3 protein: CASSYLDSRKEKLFF
CDR3 DNA: TGTGCCAGCAGTTACTTGGACAGCCGAAAGGAAAAACTGTTTTTT

D gene: .
clone size: few
V gene: TRBV6-2/TRBV6-3
J gene: TRBJ2-7
CDR3 protein: CASSFTHEQYF
CDR3 DNA: TGTGCCAGCAGTTTTACCCACGAGCAGTACTTC

D gene: .
clone size: .
V gene: TRBV6-6
J gene: TRBJ1-2
CDR3 protein: CASRSVAGGYTF
CDR3 DNA: TGTGCCAGCAGATCCGTAGCAGGAGGCTACACCTTC

D gene: .
clone size: few
V gene: TRBV6-1
J gene: TRBJ1-1
CDR3 protein: CASWVKMNTEAFF
CDR3 DNA: TGTGCCAGTTGGGTGAAGATGAACACTGAAGCTTTCTTT

D gene: TRBD2
clone size: .
V gene: TRBV5-1
J gene: TRBJ2-3
CDR3 protein: CASSPPLIAGGTDTQYF
CDR3 DNA: TGCGCCAGCAGCCCCCCATTGATAGCGGGAGGCACAGATACGCAGTATTTT

D gene: .
clone size: few
V gene: TRBV20-1
J gene: TRBJ1-2
CDR3 protein: CSAADRSFYGYTF
CDR3 DNA: TGCAGTGCTGCTGACAGGAGCTTCTATGGCTACACCTTC

D gene: .
clone size: .
V gene: TRBV11-2
J gene: TRBJ1-2
CDR3 protein: CASRRGAPDYGYTF
CDR3 DNA: TGTGCCAGCAGACGTGGCGCACCTGACTATGGCTACACCTTC

D gene: .
clone size: few
V gene: TRBV6-2/TRBV6-3
J gene: TRBJ2-3
CDR3 protein: CASSYSPGHTRGTDTQYF
CDR3 DNA: TGTGCCAGCAGTTACTCGCCGGGACACACCCGCGGCACAGATACGCAGTATTTT

D gene: .
clone size: few
V gene: TRBV7-2
J gene: TRBJ2-7
CDR3 protein: CASSLAWPIYEQYF
CDR3 DNA: TGTGCCAGCAGCTTAGCGTGGCCTATTTACGAGCAGTACTTC

D gene: TRBD2
clone size: few
V gene: TRBV28
J gene: TRBJ2-7
CDR3 protein: CASRPSGSTYNEQYF
CDR3 DNA: TGTGCCAGCAGACCTAGCGGGAGTACCTACAATGAGCAGTACTTC

D gene: .
clone size: .
V gene: TRBV27
J gene: TRBJ2-7
CDR3 protein: CASSELRGFSYEQYF
CDR3 DNA: TGTGCCAGCAGTGAATTAAGAGGATTCTCCTACGAGCAGTACTTC

D gene: TRBD2
clone size: .
V gene: TRBV9
J gene: TRBJ2-3
CDR3 protein: CASSSSGTRPDTQYF
CDR3 DNA: TGTGCCAGCAGCTCCTCCGGGACTAGGCCAGATACGCAGTATTTT

D gene: TRBD1
clone size: .
V gene: TRBV15
J gene: TRBJ1-4
CDR3 protein: CATSRGGTGGEKLFF
CDR3 DNA: TGTGCCACCAGCAGAGGTGGGACAGGGGGCGAAAAACTGTTTTTT

D gene: TRBD2
clone size: .
V gene: TRBV27
J gene: TRBJ2-1
CDR3 protein: CASSLTSGRSEQFF
CDR3 DNA: TGTGCCAGCAGTTTAACTAGCGGGAGGTCTGAGCAGTTCTTC

D gene: .
clone size: few
V gene: TRBV4-3
J gene: TRBJ1-4
CDR3 protein: CASSQEGASNEKLFF
CDR3 DNA: TGCGCCAGCAGCCAAGAGGGGGCGTCTAATGAAAAACTGTTTTTT

D gene: TRBD2
clone size: .
V gene: TRBV7-2
J gene: TRBJ2-5
CDR3 protein: CASSLVQLAGAGGEQYF
CDR3 DNA: TGTGCCAGCAGCTTAGTTCAGTTAGCGGGAGCGGGTGGGGAGCAGTACTTC

D gene: TRBD2
clone size: many
V gene: TRBV7-2
J gene: TRBJ2-1
CDR3 protein: CASSKPGTSVNEQFF
CDR3 DNA: TGTGCCAGCAGCAAACCGGGGACTAGCGTGAATGAGCAGTTCTTC

D gene: .
clone size: many
V gene: TRBV4-3
J gene: TRBJ2-3
CDR3 protein: CASSQADGLWADTQYF
CDR3 DNA: TGCGCCAGCAGCCAAGCAGACGGTCTATGGGCAGATACGCAGTATTTT

D gene: .
clone size: few
V gene: TRBV6-6
J gene: TRBJ2-5
CDR3 protein: CASDLQGLETQYF
CDR3 DNA: TGTGCCAGCGACTTACAGGGACTGGAGACCCAGTACTTC

D gene: TRBD2
clone size: .
V gene: TRBV12-3/TRBV12-4
J gene: TRBJ2-3
CDR3 protein: CASRGLATSIDTQYF
CDR3 DNA: TGTGCCAGCAGGGGACTAGCGACTAGCATAGATACGCAGTATTTT

D gene: TRBD2
clone size: few
V gene: TRBV10-3
J gene: TRBJ2-1
CDR3 protein: CAIGLGTSVNEQFF
CDR3 DNA: TGTGCCATTGGGCTGGGGACTAGCGTCAATGAGCAGTTCTTC

D gene: .
clone size: once
V gene: TRBV15
J gene: TRBJ2-1
CDR3 protein: CAASRDRGFEQFF
CDR3 DNA: TGTGCCGCCAGCAGAGATCGGGGTTTTGAGCAGTTCTTC

D gene: TRBD2
clone size: few
V gene: TRBV10-2
J gene: TRBJ2-7
CDR3 protein: CATRTTSGGSYEQYF
CDR3 DNA: TGCGCCACCCGAACGACTAGCGGGGGATCCTACGAGCAGTACTTC

D gene: TRBD2
clone size: few
V gene: TRBV7-2
J gene: TRBJ2-1
CDR3 protein: CASSLGTTGGNEQFF
CDR3 DNA: TGTGCCAGCAGCCTCGGGACTACAGGAGGAAATGAGCAGTTCTTC

D gene: .
clone size: .
V gene: TRBV5-1
J gene: TRBJ1-1
CDR3 protein: CASSLRGTTNTEAFF
CDR3 DNA: TGCGCCAGCAGCTTAAGGGGCACTACGAACACTGAAGCTTTCTTT

D gene: .
clone size: .
V gene: TRBV6-6
J gene: TRBJ2-7
CDR3 protein: CAIKENYEQYF
CDR3 DNA: TGTGCCATTAAGGAGAACTACGAGCAGTACTTC

D gene: .
clone size: few
V gene: TRBV12-3/TRBV12-4
J gene: TRBJ2-3
CDR3 protein: CASKTRSTDTQYF
CDR3 DNA: TGTGCCAGCAAGACTAGGAGCACAGATACGCAGTATTTT

D gene: .
clone size: few
V gene: TRBV6-2/TRBV6-3
J gene: TRBJ2-5
CDR3 protein: CASSYLRLGETQYF
CDR3 DNA: TGTGCCAGCAGTTACTTACGGCTGGGGGAGACCCAGTACTTC

D gene: .
clone size: once
V gene: TRBV20-1
J gene: TRBJ2-5
CDR3 protein: CSARDVALAQETQYF
CDR3 DNA: TGCAGTGCTAGAGATGTGGCGCTAGCCCAAGAGACCCAGTACTTC

D gene: .
clone size: .
V gene: TRBV6-5
J gene: TRBJ2-7
CDR3 protein: CASSRGAGVNYEQYF
CDR3 DNA: TGTGCCAGCAGCAGGGGAGCAGGGGTGAACTACGAGCAGTACTTC

D gene: .
clone size: .
V gene: TRBV29-1
J gene: TRBJ1-2
CDR3 protein: CSVQGNKDGPGSNYGYTF
CDR3 DNA: TGCAGCGTTCAGGGAAATAAGGACGGGCCAGGATCCAACTATGGCTACACCTTC

D gene: .
clone size: few
V gene: TRBV7-3
J gene: TRBJ2-3
CDR3 protein: CASSPRDITDTQYF
CDR3 DNA: TGTGCCAGCAGCCCCCGGGACATTACAGATACGCAGTATTTT

D gene: .
clone size: few
V gene: TRBV13
J gene: TRBJ2-3
CDR3 protein: CASSLGLGVDTQYF
CDR3 DNA: TGTGCCAGCAGCTTAGGCCTAGGGGTAGATACGCAGTATTTT

D gene: TRBD1
clone size: .
V gene: TRBV4-3
J gene: TRBJ1-2
CDR3 protein: CASSQAGQGIYGYTF
CDR3 DNA: TGCGCCAGCAGCCAAGCGGGACAGGGGATCTATGGCTACACCTTC